Each of the 22 T cell receptor beta chains below was sequenced from the same sample in a study of T cells in Graves' hyperthyroidism and ophthalmopathy. RNA transcripts served as the template for amplifying TCR beta CDR3 regions. Initially, a first-round RT-PCR of the TCR CDR3 employed the HTBI primer set. A single record per CDR3 protein comes from TCRdb applying MiXCR to the multiplex PCR reads. The data show about 290,000 distinct CDR3 sequences, approximately 14% seen once. Sequenced sample: blood. The receptors shown here come from a woman in her fifties or sixties with Graves' hyperthyroidism that later progressed to Graves' ophthalmopathy.

This clonotype was seen ten or more times. The chain employs TRBV27 and TRBJ2-1; 14 bases are shared with TRBD2. The V segment lost 5 bases and the J segment 3 bases; nucleotides outside the gene matches: 18. Germline V lookup: CDR1 MNHEY, CDR2 SMNVEV (reference sequence). The CDR3 runs 21 residues. The CDR3 sequence is CASSPRLAGTSGSLRYNEQFF. CDR3 DNA: TGTGCCAGCAGTCCGAGGTTAGCCGGGACTAGCGGGAGTCTTCGCTACAATGAGCAGTTCTTC.

This clonotype was counted ten times or more. The rearrangement links TRBV18 to TRBJ1-5; unclear D gene. Per germline, CDR1 KGHSH and CDR2 LQKENI. The length of the CDR3 is 14 residues. Trimming cost V 2 bases and J 2 bases, with 7 bases left between them. The CDR3 region is CASSPGRGNQPQHF. The CDR3 coding sequence is TGTGCCAGCTCACCAGGCCGGGGCAATCAGCCCCAGCATTTT. Full variable domain (missing parts from reference TRBV18 and TRBJ1-5): NAGVMQNPRHLVRRRGQEARLRCSPMKGHSHVYWYRQLPEEGLKFMVYLQKENIIDESGMPKERFSAEFPKEGPSILRIQQVVRGDSAAYFCASSPGRGNQPQHFGDGTRLSIL.

The sample holds many counts of this clonotype. The chain combines TRBV28 with TRBJ1-5; D is undetermined. The V gene's germline CDR1 is MDHEN and CDR2 SYDVKM. V lost 3 bases, J lost 5 bases, and 5 bases lay in between. The CDR3 loop spans 12 amino acids. The CDR3 reads CASSLVHQPQHF. CDR3 in DNA: TGTGCCAGCAGTTTGGTTCATCAGCCCCAGCATTTT.

This clonotype was recorded at least ten times. The rearrangement uses TRBV28 and TRBJ2-5; D may be TRBD2 (6 bases). The CDR3 consists of 15 residues. CDR1 and CDR2 from the germline V gene are MDHEN and SYDVKM. Trimming removed 6 bases at V and 5 bases at J, with 19 bases between. In DNA, the CDR3 is TGTGCCAGCAGCGGGAGACGAGGGGCTTGGGAGACCCAGTACTTC. It is translated as CASSGRRGAWETQYF.

This clonotype has at least ten counts. CDR3 DNA: TGTGCCAGCAGCTTGTACTCGGGATCGGCTGAAGCTTTCTTT. It specifies CASSLYSGSAEAFF. The chain is built from TRBV11-2 and TRBJ1-1; unclear D gene. CDR1 and CDR2 (germline): SGHAT, FQNNGV. The ends were cut back, 3 bases at V and 6 bases at J, with 14 bases in the middle. This CDR3 region has 14 residues. The whole variable domain, filled in from reference TRBV11-2 and TRBJ1-1, reads EAGVAQSPRYKIIEKRQSVAFWCNPISGHATLYWYQQILGQGPKLLIQFQNNGVVDDSQLPKDRFSAERLKGVDSTLKIQPAKLEDSAVYLCASSLYSGSAEAFFGQGTRLTVV.

This clonotype was found a few times. The chain links TRBV25-1 to TRBJ1-2, with TRBD1 matching 7 bases. CDR1 is MGHDK and CDR2 is SYGVNS in the germline V gene. The CDR3 is 16 amino acids. V shed 0 bases, J shed 8 bases, and the junction held 12 bases outside the gene matches. The CDR3 coding sequence is TGTGCCAGCAGTGAATATCAATCGACAGGGACGAGAGGCTACACCTTC. It encodes CASSEYQSTGTRGYTF.

This clonotype was counted many times. V is TRBV18 and J is TRBJ1-3, with no clear D. Germline lookup yields CDR1 KGHSH and CDR2 LQKENI. This CDR3 spans 15 amino acids. V dropped 0 bases and J dropped 0 bases, with 6 bases sitting between them. The CDR3 DNA follows: TGTGCCAGCTCACCACCCAGCAGCTCTGGAAACACCATATATTTT. Protein sequence: CASSPPSSSGNTIYF.

The chain employs TRBV6-2 or TRBV6-3 and TRBJ2-5; D is unresolved. The V end lost 1 base, the J end lost 4 bases, and 7 bases lay between the germline ends. In germline, CDR1 is MNHEY, CDR2 SVGEGT. This CDR3 comprises 13 residues. The CDR3, as DNA: TGTGCCAGCAGTTACTTTCAAGTAGAGACCCAGTACTTC. Residues: CASSYFQVETQYF.

This clonotype has a count of ten or more. V and J are TRBV28 and TRBJ2-5; 7 bases line up with TRBD1. Germline V gene sequence: CDR1 MDHEN, CDR2 SYDVKM. This CDR3 comprises 15 residues. V shed 4 bases and J 0 bases; nucleotides not matched to a gene: 5. DNA of the CDR3: TGTGCCAGCAGTTCTACCGGGACAGACCAAGAGACCCAGTACTTC. Translated, it gives CASSSTGTDQETQYF.

This clonotype was seen many times. The rearrangement joins TRBV7-2 to TRBJ2-3; TRBD2 might be the D (5 bases). Germline CDR1 is SGHTA and CDR2 is FQGNSA. V lost 4 bases and J 6 bases, leaving 14 bases between the germline ends. There are 14 residues in the CDR3. CDR3 residues: CASSSARRADTQYF. The DNA for the CDR3 is TGTGCCAGCAGCTCGGCCAGGCGGGCCGATACGCAGTATTTT.

This clonotype came up a few times. This could be a read error, since a much larger clone is one nucleotide away. The rearrangement links TRBV2 to TRBJ2-2, with D possibly matching TRBD2 (5 bases). The CDR3 has 15 amino acids. Germline CDR1 reads SNHLY; CDR2 reads FYNNEI. The CDR3 is CASSERAETTGELVF. The CDR3 DNA reads as TGTGCCAGCAGTGAAAGGGCAGAGACTACCGGGGAGCTGGTTTTT.

This clonotype has at least ten counts. V gene TRBV6-1 combines with J gene TRBJ1-5, with D possibly matching TRBD1 (6 bases). V lost 10 bases to trimming and J lost 3 bases, with 13 bases between them. The germline CDR1 and CDR2 sequences are MNHNS and SASEGT. The CDR3 runs 13 residues. In DNA, the CDR3 is TGTGCCACCGATAGACAGGTCAATCAGCCCCAGCATTTT. As protein: CATDRQVNQPQHF.

As for this clonotype: This may arise from a read error, as a much more abundant clone is one base away. This chain connects TRBV20-1 to TRBJ2-5, with D tentatively TRBD2 (6 bases). The germline V gene has CDR1 DFQATT and CDR2 SNEGSKA (reference sequence). CDR3 length: 12 residues. For the CDR3, the DNA is TGCAGTGCTAGTCATAGCGGTGAGACCCTGTACTTC. Translation gives CSASHSGETLYF.

This sequence joins TRBV28 and TRBJ2-1, with D unclear. The CDR3 spans 15 residues. The V gene's germline CDR1 is MDHEN and CDR2 SYDVKM. The ends were cut back, 3 bases at V and 7 bases at J, with 16 bases in the middle. CDR3 sequence reads: CASSFQSPFGNEQFF. CDR3 bases: TGTGCCAGCAGTTTCCAATCTCCCTTTGGGAATGAGCAGTTCTTC. Full variable domain (missing parts from reference TRBV28 and TRBJ2-1): DVKVTQSSRYLVKRTGEKVFLECVQDMDHENMFWYRQDPGLGLRLIYFSYDVKMKEKGDIPEGYSVSREKKERFSLILESASTNQTSMYLCASSFQSPFGNEQFFGPGTRLTVL.

This chain links TRBV19 with TRBJ2-7; 9 bases are a match to TRBD2. The CDR3 has 15 amino acids. Looked up from germline, CDR1 is LNHDA and CDR2 is SQIVND (reference sequence). V gave up 5 bases and J gave up 0 bases; unmatched junction bases: 5. The CDR3 nucleotides are TGTGCCAGTAGTGCACTTAGCGGGAGCTCCTACGAGCAGTACTTC. As protein: CASSALSGSSYEQYF.

In this sample, this clonotype turned up many times. The chain recombines TRBV20-1 with TRBJ2-1; D may be TRBD1 or TRBD2 (6 bases each). From germline, CDR1 is DFQATT and CDR2 SNEGSKA (reference sequence). V was shortened by 0 bases and J by 7 bases, with 13 bases between the two germline ends. The CDR3 contains 14 residues. This CDR3 reads CSAREGGVGNEQFF. The CDR3 DNA reads as TGCAGTGCTAGAGAGGGGGGCGTGGGGAATGAGCAGTTCTTC.

This clonotype turned up a few times. The chain links TRBV20-1 to TRBJ2-3; D is possibly TRBD1 (6 bases). Germline CDR1 DFQATT, CDR2 SNEGSKA (reference sequence). The V end lost 0 bases, the J end lost 3 bases, and 7 bases lay between the germline ends. The CDR3 totals 13 residues. CDR3: CSARDQGTDTQYF. Here the CDR3 DNA reads TGCAGTGCTAGAGATCAGGGGACAGATACGCAGTATTTT.

This chain uses TRBV3-1 with TRBJ1-2; 8 bases fit TRBD1. The length of the CDR3 is 14 residues. The trim removed 0 bases at V and 8 bases at J, leaving 5 bases unmatched. Germline V gene lookup returns CDR1 LGHDT and CDR2 YNNKEL (reference sequence). CDR3 coding DNA: TGTGCCAGCAGCCAAGATCCAGGGGGCCCCGGCTACACCTTC. Its translation is CASSQDPGGPGYTF.

This clonotype was seen a handful of times. The genes are TRBV7-3 and TRBJ1-6; a possible D gene is TRBD1 (5 bases). Germline CDR1 SGHTA, CDR2 FQGTGA. The CDR3 has 13 amino acids. The germline V and J ends were trimmed by 1 base and 8 bases, with 6 bases remaining between them. This CDR3 is CASSLMGDSPLHF. The CDR3 DNA follows: TGTGCCAGCAGCTTAATGGGGGATTCACCCCTCCACTTT.

This chain joins TRBV7-9 and TRBJ2-5; 7 nucleotides match TRBD1. CDR3 length: 14 amino acids. Germline V lookup: CDR1 SEHNR, CDR2 FQNEAQ (reference sequence). The V and J ends lost 3 bases and 5 bases, in that order; junction bases with no gene match: 6. The CDR3 DNA reads TGTGCCAGCAGCTTCAGGACAGGCCGGGAGACCCAGTACTTC. As protein: CASSFRTGRETQYF.

This clonotype was observed many times. CDR3 sequence: CASTQDRSSYEQYF. CDR3 DNA: TGTGCCAGCACCCAAGACAGGAGCTCCTACGAGCAGTACTTC. V is TRBV7-2 and J is TRBJ2-7, with D possibly matching TRBD1 (6 bases). This CDR3 has 14 residues. CDR1 and CDR2 from the germline V gene are SGHTA and FQGNSA. V dropped 7 bases and J dropped 0 bases, with 13 bases sitting between them.

Only a few counts were recorded for this clonotype. V gene TRBV6-2 or TRBV6-3 combines with J gene TRBJ2-1, with D maybe TRBD1 (6 bases). The CDR3 sequence is 11 residues long. The V end lost 9 bases, the J end lost 15 bases, and 18 bases lay between the germline ends. Per the germline V gene, CDR1 is MNHEY and CDR2 is SVGEGT. The chain's CDR3 is CASTGTSMRFF. CDR3 nucleotide sequence: TGTGCCAGTACAGGGACATCAATGCGGTTCTTC.